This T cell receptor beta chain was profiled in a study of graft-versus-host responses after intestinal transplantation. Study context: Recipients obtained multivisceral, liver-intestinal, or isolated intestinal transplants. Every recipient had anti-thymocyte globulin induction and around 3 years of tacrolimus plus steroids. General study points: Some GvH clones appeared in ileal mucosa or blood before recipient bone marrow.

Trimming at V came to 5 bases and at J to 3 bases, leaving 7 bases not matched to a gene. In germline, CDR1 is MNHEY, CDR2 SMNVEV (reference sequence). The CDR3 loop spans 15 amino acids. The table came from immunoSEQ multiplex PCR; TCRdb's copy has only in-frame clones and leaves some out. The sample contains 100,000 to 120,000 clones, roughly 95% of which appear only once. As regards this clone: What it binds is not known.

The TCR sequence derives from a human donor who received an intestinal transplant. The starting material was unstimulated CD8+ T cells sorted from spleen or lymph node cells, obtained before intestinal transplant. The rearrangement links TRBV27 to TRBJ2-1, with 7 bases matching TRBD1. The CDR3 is CASSLQGSVYNEQFF. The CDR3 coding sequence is TGTGCCAGCAGTCTACAGGGGAGTGTCTACAATGAGCAGTTCTTC.